Below, 5 T cell receptor beta chains from the same sample are listed, as sequenced in a study of monozygotic twins with inflammatory bowel disease. After re-calling the 5' RACE reads, TCRdb lists one entry per CDR3 protein, DNA absent. Its table lists fewer than 450,000 distinct CDR3 sequences. What was sequenced was blood. These receptors all come from a human donor with ulcerative colitis or Crohn's disease, or a healthy co-twin of an affected twin (not recorded which).

The chain couples TRBV4-3 to TRBJ1-6; without DNA, the TCRdb call of TRBD1 cannot be checked. The germline CDR1 and CDR2 sequences are LGHNA and YSLEER. The CDR3 is made up of 15 amino acids. The chain's CDR3 is CASSQRQGSNSPLHF.

The chain employs TRBV5-1 and TRBJ2-2; no DNA is available, so the TRBD1 call from TCRdb remains unchecked. The CDR3 loop spans 15 amino acids. Germline values: CDR1 SGHRS, CDR2 YFSETQ. CDR3 sequence: CASSLPGTGSGELFF.

The chain combines TRBV7-9 with TRBJ2-7. The CDR3 sequence is 15 residues long. Germline V gene data show CDR1 as SEHNR and CDR2 as FQNEAQ (reference sequence). This chain's CDR3 is CASSLALQSLYEQYF.

This CDR3 is CASSSPWGGADTQYF. This chain connects TRBV27 to TRBJ2-3; TCRdb reports TRBD1, a call that lacks DNA to check it against. Germline-derived CDR1 and CDR2 are MNHEY and SMNVEV (reference sequence). This CDR3 is 15 amino acids long.

The J gene is TRBJ2-7, the V gene TRBV18; TCRdb picks TRBD2, but there is no DNA to check that call. Germline V lookup: CDR1 KGHSH, CDR2 LQKENI. This CDR3 region has 15 residues. This CDR3 reads CASSPEGSPLYEQYF.